A selection of T cell receptor beta chains follows, all from one sample in a study of OX40 agonist ivuxolimab in advanced cancers. Sequencing was performed with immunoSEQ multiplex PCR; in TCRdb, only in-frame clones are kept and a portion is missing. The table lists approximately 23,000 clones, approximately 89% of them singletons. Sequenced material: CD4+ or CD8+ T cells sorted from blood, taken in a trial of the OX40 agonist ivuxolimab. Every receptor here comes from an adult with an advanced solid tumor such as melanoma, head and neck, liver or kidney cancer. Both conserved end residues are part of each CDR3. Fields, in order: CDR3 DNA, CDR3 protein, V gene, CDR3 length, clone size, J gene, D gene. The D gene is left open where the match is weak. Size tells how often a clone was seen (once, few, many) or the class of an expanded clone, and some rows leave it out.

TGTGCCAGTACCCCCGTCCCTATAGAAGGAAACACCATATATTTT,CASTPVPIEGNTIYF,TRBV19,15,-,TRBJ1-3,-
TGTGCCAGCTCACGAGAAGTCGGCGAGACCCAGTACTTC,CASSREVGETQYF,TRBV18,13,-,TRBJ2-5,-
TGTGCCAGCATCCCCGGTGGTGGAGATACGCAGTATTTT,CASIPGGGDTQYF,TRBV11-2,13,-,TRBJ2-3,-
TGCGCCAGCAGTCCCCCGACCCCGCAGCGGGACTATTCCTACGAGCAGTACTTC,CASSPPTPQRDYSYEQYF,TRBV4-1,18,once,TRBJ2-7,TRBD2
TGTGCCAGCTCACCAGGACTAGCATTGGACAATGAGCAGTTCTTC,CASSPGLALDNEQFF,TRBV18,15,-,TRBJ2-1,TRBD2
TGTGCCACACGGGAGGGGTGGGGAAATCAGCCCCAGCATTTT,CATREGWGNQPQHF,TRBV6-5,14,few,TRBJ1-5,-
TGTGCCATCAGTGAAGAGAAAGGGAACACTGAAGCTTTCTTT,CAISEEKGNTEAFF,TRBV10-3,14,-,TRBJ1-1,-
TGTGCCAGCAGCCAAGGGGCCCTCCCCTATGGCTACACCTTC,CASSQGALPYGYTF,TRBV4-2,14,-,TRBJ1-2,-
TGTGCCAGCTCACAACAGGGGGCAGATGGAAACACCATATATTTT,CASSQQGADGNTIYF,TRBV18,15,-,TRBJ1-3,TRBD1
TGTGCCAGCAGCTTCGCGCGTGGACGAGACAATGAGCAGTTCTTC,CASSFARGRDNEQFF,TRBV11-3,15,-,TRBJ2-1,-
TGTGCCACCAGCAGAGTTTCGTCTAGCGGCTCCTACGAGCAGTACTTC,CATSRVSSSGSYEQYF,TRBV15,16,-,TRBJ2-7,TRBD2
TGTGCCAGCTCACTAAACAGGGGGCTAGACACTGAAGCTTTCTTT,CASSLNRGLDTEAFF,TRBV18,15,once,TRBJ1-1,TRBD1
TGTGCCAGCAGCTTTATGGCATCCGAGACCCAGTACTTC,CASSFMASETQYF,TRBV7-3,13,-,TRBJ2-5,-
TGTGCCAGCTCACCACCGATGACCCCCGGAGGGCAGTTCTTC,CASSPPMTPGGQFF,TRBV18,14,few,TRBJ2-1,-
TGTGCCAGCAGCCTCGGACAGCCTCTTGGGCAGTACTTC,CASSLGQPLGQYF,TRBV7-9,13,-,TRBJ2-7,-
TGTGCCAGCAGCCAATTAAGCGGGAGGGCCACAGATACGCAGTATTTT,CASSQLSGRATDTQYF,TRBV14,16,-,TRBJ2-3,TRBD2
TGTGCCAGCTCACCATCTAGATCCCCGGATCAGCCCCAGCATTTT,CASSPSRSPDQPQHF,TRBV18,15,-,TRBJ1-5,-
TGTGCCAGCAGCCAAGGCGCTAGCGGTTCCTACGAGCAGTACTTC,CASSQGASGSYEQYF,TRBV6-5,15,-,TRBJ2-7,TRBD2
TGTGCCAGCAGTCATTCCTATGGCTACACCTTC,CASSHSYGYTF,TRBV28,11,-,TRBJ1-2,-
TGTGCCAGTAGTATAGAGGGACAGGGTGTTGAAAAACTGTTTTTT,CASSIEGQGVEKLFF,TRBV19,15,-,TRBJ1-4,TRBD1
TGTGCCACCAGCAGAGCTAGAAGCACAGATACGCAGTATTTT,CATSRARSTDTQYF,TRBV15,14,-,TRBJ2-3,-
TGTGCCTGGAGTGTACTAGGGGGACGTTACAATGAGCAGTTCTTC,CAWSVLGGRYNEQFF,TRBV30,15,once,TRBJ2-1,-
TGCGCCAGCAGCTTGGGCCAGAATGGTGAAGCTTTCTTT,CASSLGQNGEAFF,TRBV5-1,13,-,TRBJ1-1,-
TGTGCCAGCACCGATAGCGGGACTCAAGAGACCCAGTACTTC,CASTDSGTQETQYF,TRBV6-5,14,-,TRBJ2-5,TRBD2
TGTGCCAGCAGCTTAGGGACGGTTAATGAAAAACTGTTTTTT,CASSLGTVNEKLFF,TRBV7-6,14,-,TRBJ1-4,-
TGTGCCAGCAGCTTAGGGCCCTCCGGGTCCACCTTC,CASSLGPSGSTF,TRBV7-2,12,-,TRBJ1-2,-
TGTGCCAGCAGTTTCTTGAACCCAGGGCCCGGGGAGACCCAGTACTTC,CASSFLNPGPGETQYF,TRBV28,16,-,TRBJ2-5,-
TGTGCCAGCAGTCCCGGGGGGAGCTCCTACAATGAGCAGTTCTTC,CASSPGGSSYNEQFF,TRBV7-2,15,-,TRBJ2-1,TRBD2
TGTGCCAGCAGGAAGGACAGGGCGTACGAGCAGTACTTC,CASRKDRAYEQYF,TRBV6-6,13,-,TRBJ2-7,TRBD1
TGTGCCAGTAGTATATCAAGGTCAACTAATGAAAAACTGTTTTTT,CASSISRSTNEKLFF,TRBV19,15,-,TRBJ1-4,-
TGTGCCAGCACATTGGTTGGCAGGGAGGAAAAACTGTTTTTT,CASTLVGREEKLFF,TRBV2,14,-,TRBJ1-4,-
TGTGCCAGCAGCTTAGACGATATGGATACGCAGTATTTT,CASSLDDMDTQYF,TRBV7-3,13,-,TRBJ2-3,-
TGTGCCAGCAGGGCCCAGGGAGACTACCTTTTT,CASRAQGDYLF,TRBV6-1,11,-,TRBJ1-4,-
TGTGCCAGCAGCGTAGGAGGGGGTTACTACAATGAGCAGTTCTTC,CASSVGGGYYNEQFF,TRBV9,15,-,TRBJ2-1,-
TGTGCCAGCAGAACCGGGACTAGCGACACCGGGGAGCTGTTTTTT,CASRTGTSDTGELFF,TRBV2,15,once,TRBJ2-2,TRBD2
TGTGCCAGCAGTTACGGCGGGGTCTACAATGAGCAGTTCTTC,CASSYGGVYNEQFF,TRBV6-5,14,-,TRBJ2-1,-
TGTGCCAGCAGTGAGACAGGGGGGAACACTGAAGCTTTCTTT,CASSETGGNTEAFF,TRBV6-1,14,-,TRBJ1-1,TRBD1
TGTGCCAGCAGCCCGGCCCTTCTTAGCTCACCCCTCCACTTT,CASSPALLSSPLHF,TRBV11-3,14,-,TRBJ1-6,-
TGTGCCAGTAGAGGGACCGGGACCGATCAGCCCCAGCATTTT,CASRGTGTDQPQHF,TRBV2,14,-,TRBJ1-5,-
TGTGCCAGCAGTGTATTACAGGTTGTTGGAACCGGGGAGCTGTTTTTT,CASSVLQVVGTGELFF,TRBV2,16,-,TRBJ2-2,-
TGTGCCAGCAGCTTTTCCGATGAAAAACTGTTTTTT,CASSFSDEKLFF,TRBV11-2,12,-,TRBJ1-4,-
TGTGCCAGCAGCTCTGGAGGGACAGACTCACGGGACACTGAAGCTTTCTTT,CASSSGGTDSRDTEAFF,TRBV5-5,17,-,TRBJ1-1,TRBD1
TGCGCCAGCGGTACAGCGGCGCTCACAGATACGCAGTATTTT,CASGTAALTDTQYF,TRBV5-1,14,-,TRBJ2-3,-